This record looks at one T cell receptor (beta chain) sequence and its context. The specificity of this receptor is unknown. Base qualities are not at hand, and no much larger clone is one base apart. V is shortened by 0 bases, J by 4 bases, and the region joining them spans 13 bases. The CDR3 sequence holds 16 residues, the cysteine and phenylalanine included. Only the CDR3 portion is preserved as DNA: 48 bases, with reading frame beginning at the first base. Based on the germline V gene, the CDR1 and CDR2 sequences are SGHVS and FQNEAQ. The source of the sample is a study of response to subunit inactivated influenza vaccine (dated 2018 in TCRdb). Background for the entire study: Deep quantitative profiling of the T cell receptor repertoire was used in the study to follow responses to a trivalent subunit inactivated influenza vaccine. The study at large found these results: The authors proposed that each seasonal influenza vaccination may bring in only a limited number of new T cells.

The library came from RT-PCR. Sequenced using an Illumina HiSeq 2500. The public reads were quality trimmed at Q25 with fastp and then assembled into clones with MiXCR by TCRdb, keeping productive beta chains. Under each unique CDR3 protein, matching rows form one entry showing the most common genes and DNA. Present in this sample are about 800,000 distinct CDR3 sequences, 21% of which were seen just once. The ten largest clones add up to about 10% of the sample. The source is a man aged 50 or older who received an inactivated influenza vaccine. Donor details come from another sample of the same person, matched by shared clones. The chain is encoded by TRBV7-8 joined to TRBJ2-1, with TRBD2 as a weak D call on 5 bases. Source: PBMCs from blood, taken around 5 days after vaccination. The DNA sequence is TGTGCCAGCAGCTTAGCGAGGGCACTACCATACAATGAGCAGTTCTTC. Its protein product is CASSLARALPYNEQFF.